The subject of this entry is one TCR beta chain. This receptor's antigen is unknown. Base qualities are missing; no much larger clone stands one base away. The entry originates in a study of technical replicates of blood from a few donors (dated by TCRdb to the late 2010s). The germline V gene supplies CDR1 SGHRS and CDR2 YFSETQ. The CDR3 spans 13 residues, from the cysteine through the phenylalanine. The read is trimmed to its CDR3 DNA, 39 bases read in frame from base 1. Deletion took 2 bases off V and 1 base off J, with a span of 7 bases between the germline ends. The method behind the library was the immunoSEQ multiplex PCR assay. What TCRdb holds here is the immuneACCESS table cut down to in-frame rearrangements. Part of the clones is not present; checked against another copy, under half of the missing clones reflect an unresolved V gene, and the others are unexplained. Across this sample there are around 70,000 clones, with 94% seen only once. The top ten hold approximately 0.4% of the sample.

The chain was built from TRBV5-1 and TRBJ2-7, and TRBD1 may be the D gene, going by 5 matching bases. The material sequenced was T cells isolated from PBMCs. This sequence originates from a human donor in good health. CDR3 reads: CASSFHRSYEQYF. The sequenced DNA: TGCGCCAGCAGCTTTCACAGGTCCTACGAGCAGTACTTC.